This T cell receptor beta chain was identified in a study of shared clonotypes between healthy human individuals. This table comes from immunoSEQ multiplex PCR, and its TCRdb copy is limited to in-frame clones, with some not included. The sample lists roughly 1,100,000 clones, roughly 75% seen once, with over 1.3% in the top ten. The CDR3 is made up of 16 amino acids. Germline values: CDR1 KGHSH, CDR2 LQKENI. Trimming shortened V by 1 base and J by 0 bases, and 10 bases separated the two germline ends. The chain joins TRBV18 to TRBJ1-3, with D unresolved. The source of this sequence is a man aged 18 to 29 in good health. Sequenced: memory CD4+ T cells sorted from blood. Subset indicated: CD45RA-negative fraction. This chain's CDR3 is CASSPRGEGSGNTIYF. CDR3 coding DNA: TGTGCCAGCTCACCACGGGGAGAGGGCTCTGGAAACACCATATATTTT.